One sample yielded the 9 T cell receptor beta chains listed below, sequenced in a study of blood T cell repertoires in COVID-19. Method: immunoSEQ multiplex PCR; TCRdb's copy keeps in-frame clones and lacks some. In the table there are some 100,000 clones, roughly 86% of which are singletons. The sample taken for sequencing was peripheral blood. These receptors were taken from a woman aged 55-70 years with acute or convalescent COVID-19.

This chain joins TRBV7-9 and TRBJ1-5; 8 bases map to TRBD1. The CDR3 is 15 amino acids. V gave up 3 bases and J gave up 2 bases; unmatched junction bases: 3. CDR1 is SEHNR and CDR2 is FQNEAQ in the germline V gene (reference sequence). The CDR3, as DNA: TGTGCCAGCAGCTTGGGACAGGACCGCAATCAGCCCCAGCATTTT. Protein product: CASSLGQDRNQPQHF.

This clone has a single count. The CDR3 reads CASSDLSGPYEQYF. The DNA of the CDR3 is TGTGCCAGCAGTGACCTTAGCGGACCCTACGAGCAGTACTTC. The V call is TRBV2, the J call TRBJ2-7; tentatively, D is TRBD2 (6 bases). V dropped 3 bases and J dropped 2 bases, with 11 bases sitting between them. The CDR3 sequence is 14 residues long. Germline V gene lookup returns CDR1 SNHLY and CDR2 FYNNEI.

The V and J genes are TRBV7-3 and TRBJ1-1; no definite D call. V lost 8 bases and J 1 base, leaving 14 bases between the germline ends. CDR1 SGHTA and CDR2 FQGTGA come from the germline V gene. The CDR3 is 14 amino acids. CDR3: CASGVSGWNTEAFF. The CDR3 DNA reads TGTGCCAGCGGAGTGTCGGGGTGGAACACTGAAGCTTTCTTT.

This clone was recorded once. The chain links TRBV28 to TRBJ2-7; no clear D. V lost 7 bases and J lost 0, with 7 bases in between. This CDR3 comprises 12 residues. CDR1 and CDR2 from the germline V gene are MDHEN and SYDVKM. CDR3 DNA: TGTGCCAGCACCCGCGGCTCCTACGAGCAGTACTTC. Encoded protein: CASTRGSYEQYF.

The chain is built from TRBV7-9 and TRBJ1-4, with D possibly TRBD1 on 5 matching bases. The CDR3 runs to 14 residues. V shed 0 bases and J shed 5 bases, with 7 bases lying between them. CDR1 and CDR2 (germline): SEHNR, FQNEAQ (reference sequence). As DNA, the CDR3 is TGTGCCAGCAGCTTAGCCGGGGGGAATGAAAAACTGTTTTTT. Translation gives CASSLAGGNEKLFF.

The V and J genes are TRBV27 and TRBJ1-1; TRBD1 matches 7 bases. CDR1 and CDR2 from the germline V gene are MNHEY and SMNVEV (reference sequence). The CDR3 contains 16 residues. V dropped 6 bases and J dropped 0; count of bases not matched to a gene: 10. The DNA for the CDR3 is TGTGCCAGCAGCTACGGACAGGTTTTCATGAACACTGAAGCTTTCTTT. Residues: CASSYGQVFMNTEAFF.

J is TRBJ2-2 and V is TRBV10-3; D gene uncertain. The CDR3 totals 12 residues. Between the trimmed V and J ends, which lost 0 bases and 8 bases, there was a span of 4 bases. Germline V gene data show CDR1 as ENHRY and CDR2 as SYGVKD. In DNA form, the CDR3 reads TGTGCCATCAGTGAGTCCTCTGGGGAGCTGTTTTTT. It encodes CAISESSGELFF.

The J gene is TRBJ1-6, the V gene TRBV11-2; D is ambiguous. Germline-derived CDR1 and CDR2 are SGHAT and FQNNGV. The CDR3 spans 13 residues. Trimming stripped 3 bases from V and 3 bases from J, with 3 bases between. The CDR3 coding sequence is TGTGCCAGCAGCTTCAGCTATAATTCACCCCTCCACTTT. Its translation: CASSFSYNSPLHF.

The chain carries TRBV7-9 and TRBJ1-4, with a weak D call TRBD1 (5 bases). Trimming shortened V by 8 bases and J by 6 bases, and 13 bases separated the two germline ends. This CDR3 spans 13 amino acids. Germline CDR1 reads SEHNR; CDR2 reads FQNEAQ (reference sequence). Here the CDR3 DNA reads TGTGCCAGCGTCGGGGGGTTTGATGAAAAACTGTTTTTT. Its translation: CASVGGFDEKLFF.